These T cell receptor beta chains were read from a single sample in a study of blood T cell repertoires in COVID-19. Clones were read by immunoSEQ multiplex PCR, and TCRdb kept only the in-frame ones, dropping some. Of some 180,000 clones in the sample, approximately 85% were seen once. Material: peripheral blood. These receptors all stem from a woman in her sixties or seventies with acute or convalescent COVID-19. Both conserved end residues are part of each CDR3. Each record gives: D gene, V gene, J gene, clone size, CDR3 DNA, CDR3 protein. D genes are given only for firm matches. Size values are once, few and many counts, or a class for expanded clones, and some rows have none.

>TRBD2|TRBV3-1/TRBV3-2|TRBJ2-1|.
TGTGCCAGCAGCCCCACGGGGACTAGCGGGACCAATGAGCAGTTCTTC
CASSPTGTSGTNEQFF
>TRBD1|TRBV13|TRBJ2-1|.
TGTGCCAGCAGAGACCCTAATTCCCGACAGGGAAACAATGAGCAGTTCTTC
CASRDPNSRQGNNEQFF
>TRBD2|TRBV10-3|TRBJ2-1|.
TGTGCCATCAGGGACGGGAGGGCCGCCAATGAGCAGTTCTTC
CAIRDGRAANEQFF
>.|TRBV7-2|TRBJ2-5|.
TGTGCCAGCAGCTTAGGGGCTCAGGGGCCGTTAGAGACCCAGTACTTC
CASSLGAQGPLETQYF
>.|TRBV6-5|TRBJ1-2|.
TGTGCCACCCAGTACTCCAGGACATCTAACTATGGCTACACCTTC
CATQYSRTSNYGYTF
>TRBD1|TRBV27|TRBJ1-1|.
TGTGCCAGCAGTTTTCGGACAGGGGTCACTGAAGCTTTCTTT
CASSFRTGVTEAFF
>TRBD1|TRBV5-1|TRBJ2-1|.
TGCGCCAGCAGCTTGGTTGGCGGGACAGGCAATGAGCAGTTCTTC
CASSLVGGTGNEQFF
>TRBD2|TRBV9|TRBJ2-2|once
TGTGCCAGCAGCCTCACCGGGACTAGCGCCACCGGGGAGCTGTTTTTT
CASSLTGTSATGELFF
>.|TRBV7-3|TRBJ1-4|once
TGTGCCAGCAGCTTTTATGAGTTTGCAACTAATGAAAAACTGTTTTTT
CASSFYEFATNEKLFF
>.|TRBV6-5|TRBJ1-2|.
TGTGCCAGCAGTCCGTCGGGGGACTATGGCTACACCTTC
CASSPSGDYGYTF
>TRBD1|TRBV30|TRBJ1-5|.
TGTGCCCTGGACAGGGGCAATCAGCCCCAGCATTTT
CALDRGNQPQHF
>.|TRBV3-1/TRBV3-2|TRBJ2-5|few
TGTGCCAGCGGAAGGAGAGAGACCCAGTACTTC
CASGRRETQYF
>TRBD2|TRBV29-1|TRBJ2-1|.
TGCAGCGTTGAAATTTTACAGGGACTAGCGAATGAGCAGTTCTTC
CSVEILQGLANEQFF
>.|TRBV12-3/TRBV12-4|TRBJ1-1|once
TGTGCCAGCAGTAAGGGGGGGGACACTGAAGCTTTCTTT
CASSKGGDTEAFF
>.|TRBV12-3/TRBV12-4|TRBJ1-2|.
TGTGCCAGCAGTTTTGGGACTGATGGCTACACCTTC
CASSFGTDGYTF
>TRBD2|TRBV5-4|TRBJ2-1|.
TGTGCCAGCAGCCCTACTAGCGGGGGGGAATACAATGAGCAGTTCTTC
CASSPTSGGEYNEQFF
>.|TRBV28|TRBJ1-2|.
TGTGCCAGCAGGTGGGCTGATGGCTATGGCTACACCTTC
CASRWADGYGYTF
>.|TRBV10-3|TRBJ2-2|.
TGTGCCATCAGTATAGGGGGTAACACCGGGGAGCTGTTTTTT
CAISIGGNTGELFF
>TRBD2|TRBV6-6|TRBJ2-7|.
TGTGCCAGCAGTTACCCCAGCGGGAGCTCCCACGAGCAGTACTTC
CASSYPSGSSHEQYF
>.|TRBV19|TRBJ1-3|.
TGTGCCAGTAGTCAGAGGGGGATACCTGGAAACACCATATATTTT
CASSQRGIPGNTIYF
>.|TRBV9|TRBJ1-1|.
TGTGCCAGCAGCCCGGACGGGATTGAAGCTTTCTTT
CASSPDGIEAFF
>TRBD1|TRBV4-2|TRBJ2-7|.
TGTGCCAGCAGCCAAGTTCTGCAGGGGGCCTACGAGCAGTACTTC
CASSQVLQGAYEQYF
>.|TRBV18|TRBJ1-3|.
TGTGCCAGCTCACCTACAGGGAAACTCTCTGGAAACACCATATATTTT
CASSPTGKLSGNTIYF
>.|TRBV12-5|TRBJ2-4|.
TGTGCTAGTGGTCGGCTAGACAAAAACATTCAGTACTTC
CASGRLDKNIQYF
>.|TRBV28|TRBJ1-1|.
TGTGCCAGCAGTTTACCCAGTATGAACACTGAAGCTTTCTTT
CASSLPSMNTEAFF
>.|TRBV27|TRBJ2-2|.
TGTGCCAGCAGTTCCTACTCGAACACCGGGGAGCTGTTTTTT
CASSSYSNTGELFF
>TRBD2|TRBV29-1|TRBJ2-3|.
TGCAGCGTTGAAGCTAGCGGGGGAAGCACAGATACGCAGTATTTT
CSVEASGGSTDTQYF
>.|TRBV5-8|TRBJ1-5|.
TGTGCCAGCAGCTTATCAGTCAATCAGCCCCAGCATTTT
CASSLSVNQPQHF
>.|TRBV5-1|TRBJ2-1|.
TGCGCCAGCAGCATTGCACCGGACAGCTCCTACAATGAGCAGTTCTTC
CASSIAPDSSYNEQFF
>.|TRBV6-5|TRBJ1-1|.
TGTGCCAGCAAAAACAACCAAAACACTGAAGCTTTCTTT
CASKNNQNTEAFF
>.|TRBV5-1|TRBJ1-1|.
TGCGCCAGCAGCTTGGATGGCAGGGTTGACACTGAAGCTTTCTTT
CASSLDGRVDTEAFF